One and the same sample provided the 27 T cell receptor beta chains below, sequenced in a study of blood T cell repertoires in COVID-19. Only in-frame clones appear in the TCRdb table, and some are missing; sequencing was by immunoSEQ multiplex PCR. The sample lists over 200,000 clones; about 87% were seen once. Sequencing was carried out using PBMCs or T cells enriched from blood (not recorded which). All receptors derive from a woman aged 30 to 39 who had been exposed to COVID-19.

The V gene is TRBV12-2, the J gene TRBJ2-7; the table's D gene call, TRBD1, was not cross checked with the DNA. TRBV12-2 is a known pseudogene. The CDR3 runs to 15 residues. The CDR3, as DNA: TGTGCAAGTCGCCCATTACAGGGACAATACTACGAGCAGTACTTC. This codes for CASRPLQGQYYEQYF.

The chain uses TRBV21-1 and TRBJ2-3; no check of the table's D call, TRBD2, against the DNA was made. TRBV21-1 constitutes a pseudogene. This CDR3 spans 19 amino acids. The CDR3 region has the DNA TGTGCCAGCAGCAATCATAGGTCCGCTGGGACTAGCGCCACAGATACGCAGTATTTT. The encoded protein is CASSNHRSAGTSATDTQYF.

This clone was recorded once. The V call is TRBV6-5, the J call TRBJ2-1; the D gene is possibly TRBD2 (6 bases). CDR1 MNHEY and CDR2 SVGAGI come from the germline V gene. V lost 4 bases, J lost 2 bases, and 15 bases lay in between. CDR3 size: 16 residues. The CDR3, as DNA: TGTGCCAGCAGTTCCGAGCGGAGGGAGCCCTACAATGAGCAGTTCTTC. It encodes CASSSERREPYNEQFF.

This clone was counted a few times. The chain carries TRBV7-9 and TRBJ2-2, with D possibly being TRBD1 (5 bases). The V gene's germline CDR1 is SEHNR and CDR2 FQNEAQ (reference sequence). The CDR3 runs to 13 residues. V was cut by 2 bases and J by 7 bases, with 8 bases left in between. This CDR3 reads CASSLQGLGELFF. In DNA, the CDR3 is TGTGCCAGCAGCTTACAGGGTCTCGGGGAGCTGTTTTTT.

The genes are TRBV6-1 and TRBJ1-2, with D unclear. Trimming stripped 1 base from V and 4 bases from J, with 7 bases between. The CDR3 runs to 13 residues. Germline V gives CDR1 MNHNS, CDR2 SASEGT. The CDR3 is CASSEVSVYGYTF. In DNA form, the CDR3 reads TGTGCCAGCAGTGAAGTATCAGTCTATGGCTACACCTTC.

The chain links TRBV5-1 to TRBJ2-7; 8 positions agree with TRBD1. The CDR3 totals 17 residues. Per the germline V gene, CDR1 is SGHRS and CDR2 is YFSETQ. After removal of 1 base from V and 4 bases from J, the junction contained 13 bases not matched to a gene. For the CDR3, the DNA is TGCGCCAGCAGCTTGACCCGACAGGGGCCAGGAGGTTACGAGCAGTACTTC. This sequence encodes CASSLTRQGPGGYEQYF.

The chain has TRBV19 and TRBJ2-1; D is possibly TRBD2 (6 bases). CDR3 size: 15 residues. Germline CDR1 is LNHDA and CDR2 is SQIVND (reference sequence). The germline V and J ends were trimmed by 6 bases and 2 bases, with 14 bases remaining between them. CDR3 region: CASRHSGGAYNEQFF. The DNA for the CDR3 is TGTGCCAGTAGGCATAGCGGAGGGGCCTACAATGAGCAGTTCTTC. Drawing the rest from reference TRBV19 and TRBJ2-1, the complete variable domain is DGGITQSPKYLFRKEGQNVTLSCEQNLNHDAMYWYRQDPGQGLRLIYYSQIVNDFQKGDIAEGYSVSREKKESFPLTVTSAQKNPTAFYLCASRHSGGAYNEQFFGPGTRLTVL.

This sequence joins TRBV3-1 (or the pseudogene TRBV3-2) and TRBJ2-1; TRBD2 agrees at 12 bases. The CDR3 extends over 16 amino acids. Trimming at V came to 4 bases and at J to 3 bases, leaving 4 bases not matched to a gene. The germline CDR1 and CDR2 sequences are LGHDT and YNNKEL (reference sequence). CDR3 nucleotides: TGTGCCAGCAGCCTCCGGACTAGCGGGATCTACAATGAGCAGTTCTTC. Translating gives CASSLRTSGIYNEQFF.

Worth noting for this clone: Other DNA sequences in the same sample also yield this CDR3. The chain is built from TRBV29-1 and TRBJ1-1; D might be TRBD1 (6 bases). Deletions cut 4 bases from V and 5 bases from J, with 11 bases between. Germline V gene sequence: CDR1 SQVTM, CDR2 ANQGSEA. The CDR3 has 12 amino acids. CDR3 DNA sequence: TGCAGCGTTGGGGGGGGCGGGACTGAAGCTTTCTTT. Amino acids: CSVGGGGTEAFF.

The V call is TRBV6-5, the J call TRBJ2-1, with 7 bases fitting TRBD1. The V segment lost 5 bases and the J segment 10 bases; nucleotides outside the gene matches: 8. The CDR3 loop spans 13 amino acids. CDR1 MNHEY and CDR2 SVGAGI come from the germline V gene. The CDR3 nucleotides read TGTGCCAGCAGTCGAAACAGGGGCCCAGAGCAGTTCTTC. As protein: CASSRNRGPEQFF.

This sequence joins TRBV2 and TRBJ2-3, with 9 bases that match TRBD1. This CDR3 has 14 amino acids. Germline-derived CDR1 and CDR2 are SNHLY and FYNNEI. With 5 bases clipped from V and 2 bases from J, the junction kept 2 bases outside the gene matches. The CDR3 loop reads CASSRQGVTDTQYF. The CDR3 DNA is TGTGCCAGCAGTAGACAGGGGGTCACAGATACGCAGTATTTT.

The gene calls are TRBV7-3 and TRBJ2-3, with TRBD1 matching 9 bases. The V gene's germline CDR1 is SGHTA and CDR2 FQGTGA. This CDR3 region has 13 residues. V lost 6 bases and J lost 5; bases outside the gene matches: 3. CDR3 nucleotides: TGTGCCAGCAGGGGACAGGGCCAAGATACGCAGTATTTT. The encoded protein is CASRGQGQDTQYF.

The chain combines TRBV27 with TRBJ1-1; 8 nucleotides match TRBD1. Germline V gene lookup returns CDR1 MNHEY and CDR2 SMNVEV (reference sequence). The CDR3 has 14 amino acids. The J segment lost 0 bases and the V segment lost 6 bases, leaving 3 bases of the junction unmatched. CDR3 sequence reads: CASRRTGMNTEAFF. The CDR3 region has the DNA TGTGCCAGCAGAAGGACAGGGATGAACACTGAAGCTTTCTTT.

This CDR3 reads CASSLVAQVLSGANVLTF. Written as DNA, the CDR3 is TGCGCCAGCAGCCTAGTCGCACAGGTCCTCTCTGGGGCCAACGTCCTGACTTTC. V gene TRBV5-1 combines with J gene TRBJ2-6; tentatively, D is TRBD1 (5 bases). CDR1 and CDR2 from the germline V gene are SGHRS and YFSETQ. The CDR3 contains 18 residues. The V end lost 4 bases, the J end lost 0 bases, and 17 bases lay between the germline ends. The whole variable domain, remainder taken from reference TRBV5-1 and TRBJ2-6, is KAGVTQTPRYLIKTRGQQVTLSCSPISGHRSVSWYQQTPGQGLQFLFEYFSETQRNKGNFPGRFSGRQFSNSRSEMNVSTLELGDSALYLCASSLVAQVLSGANVLTFGAGSRLTVL.

The rearrangement links TRBV5-4 to TRBJ2-3, with 14 bases that match TRBD2. This CDR3 is 17 amino acids long. Germline assignment: CDR1 SGHNT and CDR2 YYREEE (reference sequence). V lost 3 bases to trimming and J lost 3 bases; unmatched junction nucleotides: 6. Here the CDR3 reads CASSSGLAGVGTDTQYF. The CDR3, as DNA: TGTGCCAGCAGCTCGGGACTAGCGGGAGTTGGTACAGATACGCAGTATTTT.

The chain uses TRBV30 and TRBJ2-7; D possibly corresponds to TRBD2 (5 bases). Per germline, CDR1 GTSNPN and CDR2 SVGIG (reference sequence). V was clipped by 4 bases and J by 3 bases, with 10 bases between them. The CDR3 loop spans 12 amino acids. The CDR3 region is CAWTAGNYEQYF. CDR3 DNA: TGTGCCTGGACCGCGGGCAACTACGAGCAGTACTTC. The whole variable domain, filled in from reference TRBV30 and TRBJ2-7, reads SQTIHQWPATLVQPVGSPLSLECTVEGTSNPNLYWYRQAAGRGLQLLFYSVGIGQISSEVPQNLSASRPQDRQFILSSKKLLLSDSGFYLCAWTAGNYEQYFGPGTRLTVT.

The chain combines TRBV7-9 with TRBJ2-1; 9 nucleotides agree with TRBD2. The ends lost 5 bases at V and 12 bases at J; junction bases unmatched: 17. Germline CDR1 and CDR2: SEHNR and FQNEAQ (reference sequence). This CDR3 is 16 amino acids long. In DNA, the CDR3 is TGTGCCAGCAGCCTCCGGACTAGCGAGGTTCGGGCGGCGCAGTTCTTC. Amino acid sequence: CASSLRTSEVRAAQFF.

Only one count was recorded for this clone. The V and J genes are TRBV3-1 (or the pseudogene TRBV3-2) and TRBJ1-1, with 8 bases aligning to TRBD1. The germline gives CDR1 LGHDT, CDR2 YNNKEL (reference sequence). The CDR3 has 14 amino acids. Trimming at V came to 5 bases and at J to 1 base, leaving 3 bases not matched to a gene. CDR3 nucleotides: TGTGCCAGCAGCAGGACAGGGAAGAACACTGAAGCTTTCTTT. Residues: CASSRTGKNTEAFF.

V and J are TRBV11-2 and TRBJ1-2; weak D call: TRBD1 (5 bases). The CDR3 contains 16 residues. Deletions cut 5 bases from V and 4 bases from J, with 20 bases between. Germline CDR1 reads SGHAT; CDR2 reads FQNNGV. The CDR3 sequence: CASSHPNGGRVYGYTF. CDR3 nucleotides: TGTGCCAGCAGCCACCCAAACGGGGGTCGAGTCTATGGCTACACCTTC.

The V call is TRBV14, the J call TRBJ2-5, with TRBD1 matching over 9 bases. Germline lookup yields CDR1 SGHDN and CDR2 FVKESK. CDR3 length: 17 residues. J was trimmed by 5 bases and V by 0 bases; bases with no gene match: 10. In DNA form, the CDR3 reads TGTGCCAGCAGCCAAGATGTGGGGACAGGGAAAGGGGAGACCCAGTACTTC. Amino acid sequence: CASSQDVGTGKGETQYF.

This chain uses TRBV2 with TRBJ2-1; 10 nucleotides agree with TRBD2. The V segment lost 7 bases and the J segment 0 bases; nucleotides outside the gene matches: 6. There are 16 residues in the CDR3. Germline V gene data show CDR1 as SNHLY and CDR2 as FYNNEI. In DNA form, the CDR3 reads TGTGCCAGCATCCGAGCGGGAGGGCCCTCCTACAATGAGCAGTTCTTC. It specifies CASIRAGGPSYNEQFF.

The chain has TRBV7-6 and TRBJ1-2; 7 bases are a match to TRBD1. The CDR3 has 14 residues. V lost 2 bases to trimming and J lost 3 bases; unmatched junction nucleotides: 3. CDR1 and CDR2 from the germline V gene are SGHVS and FNYEAQ. CDR3 nucleotides: TGTGCCAGCAGCTTACGGGGGACAGACTATGGCTACACCTTC. Its protein product is CASSLRGTDYGYTF.

The chain is built from TRBV4-1 and TRBJ2-1; tentatively, D is TRBD2 (6 bases). The CDR3 totals 13 residues. In germline, CDR1 is MGHRA, CDR2 YSYEKL. V lost 3 bases and J lost 7, with 10 bases in between. In nucleotides, the CDR3 is TGCGCCAGCAGCCAGGGGACTTCAAATGAGCAGTTCTTC. It yields the protein CASSQGTSNEQFF.

V gene TRBV18 combines with J gene TRBJ2-1; a weak D match, TRBD1 (5 bases). V gave up 1 base and J gave up 5 bases, with 12 bases separating them. This CDR3 is 15 amino acids long. Germline CDR1 and CDR2: KGHSH and LQKENI. The CDR3 sequence is CASSPRLDTNNEQFF. The DNA for the CDR3 is TGTGCCAGCTCACCACGGCTGGACACCAACAATGAGCAGTTCTTC.

This chain connects TRBV19 to TRBJ2-1, with D unresolved. The CDR3 length is 13 residues. V lost 7 bases and J 7 bases, leaving 14 bases between the germline ends. CDR1 is LNHDA, CDR2 SQIVND, per germline (reference sequence). The CDR3 region is CASKDSSRNEQFF. CDR3 DNA sequence: TGTGCCAGTAAAGACTCTTCTCGGAATGAGCAGTTCTTC.

The chain couples TRBV6-5 to TRBJ2-3; TRBD1 matches 9 bases. V lost 4 bases, J lost 3 bases, and 5 bases stayed unmatched. CDR1 is MNHEY, CDR2 SVGAGI, per germline. This CDR3 is 15 amino acids long. CDR3 loop: CASSFTGGWTDTQYF. In DNA, the CDR3 is TGTGCCAGCAGTTTTACAGGGGGCTGGACAGATACGCAGTATTTT.

This CDR3 is CASSQRTSFGYGYTF. CDR3 nucleotide sequence: TGCGCCAGCAGCCAACGGACAAGTTTTGGGTATGGCTACACCTTC. The chain uses TRBV4-1 and TRBJ1-2, with D perhaps matching TRBD1 (5 bases). Germline CDR1 and CDR2: MGHRA and YSYEKL. The CDR3 length is 15 residues. V lost 2 bases, J lost 5 bases, and 15 bases lay in between.